The 28 T cell receptor beta chains reported below all come from one sample, sequenced in a study of T cells in Graves' hyperthyroidism and ophthalmopathy. Amplification of TCR beta CDR3 regions was performed using RNA transcripts as template. The HTBI set primed first-round TCR CDR3 RT-PCR. TCRdb re-derived calls from the multiplex PCR reads in MiXCR, one entry per CDR3 protein. The sample contains approximately 710,000 distinct CDR3 sequences, roughly 17% of which appear only once. The sequencing sample was made of blood. These receptors all stem from a middle-aged man with Graves' hyperthyroidism.

The chain has TRBV19 and TRBJ2-1, with D unclear. There are 14 residues in the CDR3. Trimming removed 2 bases from V and 2 bases from J, with 7 bases in between. Germline CDR1 LNHDA, CDR2 SQIVND (reference sequence). CDR3 coding DNA: TGTGCCAGTAGTATAAAGGCCCCCTACAATGAGCAGTTCTTC. Translated, it gives CASSIKAPYNEQFF.

The chain has TRBV27 and TRBJ2-2, with unresolved D. Germline lookup yields CDR1 MNHEY and CDR2 SMNVEV (reference sequence). The CDR3 loop spans 17 amino acids. Trimming took 3 bases from V and 0 from J, leaving 14 bases between them. In DNA, the CDR3 is TGTGCCAGCAGTTTGTATGGAACATACGCGAACACCGGGGAGCTGTTTTTT. Its protein product is CASSLYGTYANTGELFF.

This clonotype occurred many times. This rearrangement joins TRBV20-1 to TRBJ1-4; D is unclear. Germline V gene lookup returns CDR1 DFQATT and CDR2 SNEGSKA (reference sequence). There are 11 residues in the CDR3. Trimming left V 3 bases short and J 8 bases short, with 7 bases between. CDR3 in DNA: TGCAGTGCTAGGGTGGAAGAAAAACTGTTTTTT. It encodes CSARVEEKLFF.

The chain recombines TRBV20-1 with TRBJ1-1; TRBD1 matches 7 bases. CDR1 and CDR2 (germline): DFQATT, SNEGSKA (reference sequence). The CDR3 is made up of 15 amino acids. V was clipped by 3 bases and J by 1 base; unmatched bases: 8. CDR3 DNA sequence: TGCAGTGCTAGCAATAACAGGGGCGCGAACACTGAAGCTTTCTTT. Protein: CSASNNRGANTEAFF.

Ten or more counts support this clonotype. The chain joins TRBV11-1 to TRBJ2-2, with 8 bases fitting TRBD1. This CDR3 is built from 17 residues. Looked up from germline, CDR1 is SGHAT and CDR2 is FQDESV (reference sequence). The V and J ends lost 2 bases and 4 bases, in that order; junction bases with no gene match: 9. The CDR3 DNA sequence: TGTGCCAGCAGCTTAAGGGCAGCCGGGACAGGCACCGGGGAGCTGTTTTTT. It encodes CASSLRAAGTGTGELFF.

In this sample, this clonotype turned up many times. The CDR3 DNA reads as TGCAGCGTTGAAGACTCGATAGGAGGGCCCTACTACGAGCAGTACTTC. This translates into CSVEDSIGGPYYEQYF. The chain uses TRBV29-1 and TRBJ2-7; perhaps TRBD2 as D (6 bases). Germline values: CDR1 SQVTM, CDR2 ANQGSEA. The CDR3 is 16 amino acids. V lost 0 bases and J 3 bases, leaving 18 bases between the germline ends.

J is TRBJ1-1 and V is TRBV9, with 8 nucleotides matching TRBD1. Germline-derived CDR1 and CDR2 are SGDLS and YYNGEE. CDR3 length equals 14 residues. J lost 7 bases, V lost 4 bases, and 9 bases had no gene match. This CDR3 is CASSSNRGRGEAFF. CDR3 bases: TGTGCCAGCAGCTCGAACAGGGGGAGGGGTGAAGCTTTCTTT.

This clonotype came up many times. The chain combines TRBV2 with TRBJ1-4, with a possible D match to TRBD1 (5 bases). Germline assignment: CDR1 SNHLY and CDR2 FYNNEI. The V and J ends lost 0 bases and 5 bases respectively, with 10 bases between them. The CDR3 totals 15 residues. CDR3 bases: TGTGCCAGCAGTGAAGCCGGGACGTTGAATGAAAAACTGTTTTTT. Amino acids: CASSEAGTLNEKLFF.

This clonotype appeared many times. The V gene is TRBV11-3, the J gene TRBJ2-3; 15 positions agree with TRBD2. The CDR3 extends over 19 amino acids. V lost 6 bases, J lost 4 bases, and 14 bases stayed unmatched. Germline V gene sequence: CDR1 SGHNT, CDR2 YENEEA. The CDR3 loop is CASSRRTSGRVGRSDTQYF. The CDR3 DNA reads TGTGCCAGCAGTCGCCGGACTAGCGGGAGGGTCGGAAGATCAGATACGCAGTATTTT.

This clonotype showed up many times. V is TRBV2 and J is TRBJ1-5; TRBD1 aligns across 7 bases. Per germline, CDR1 SNHLY and CDR2 FYNNEI. The junction had 3 bases not matched to a gene; V was cut back by 4 bases and J by 3 bases. The CDR3 is 14 amino acids. CDR3 in amino acids: CASSGTGANQPQHF. The CDR3 nucleotides read TGTGCCAGCAGTGGGACAGGCGCCAATCAGCCCCAGCATTTT.

This clonotype was picked up a small number of times. The V gene is TRBV10-1, the J gene TRBJ2-2; TRBD2 matches at 8 bases. There are 16 residues in the CDR3. The V gene's germline CDR1 is WNHNN and CDR2 SYGVQD (reference sequence). The trim removed 5 bases at V and 7 bases at J, leaving 12 bases unmatched. CDR3 amino acids: CASSRLAGSRHGELFF. CDR3 nucleotide sequence: TGCGCCAGCAGTCGATTAGCGGGATCTCGGCACGGGGAGCTGTTTTTT.

This clonotype was seen many times. The rearrangement links TRBV7-6 to TRBJ1-1; perhaps TRBD1 as D (5 bases). The CDR3 runs 14 residues. Trimming stripped 1 base from V and 5 bases from J, with 11 bases between. CDR1 SGHVS and CDR2 FNYEAQ come from the germline V gene. The CDR3 DNA sequence: TGTGCCAGCAGCTTAGGCGGGGGTCGGACTGAAGCTTTCTTT. The encoded protein is CASSLGGGRTEAFF. Complete variable domain (other parts from reference TRBV7-6 and TRBJ1-1): GAGVSQSPRYKVTKRGQDVALRCDPISGHVSLYWYRQALGQGPEFLTYFNYEAQQDKSGLPNDRFSAERPEGSISTLTIQRTEQRDSAMYRCASSLGGGRTEAFFGQGTRLTVV.

This clonotype was observed a handful of times. The gene calls are TRBV5-6 and TRBJ1-6; unclear D gene. The CDR3 covers 14 residues. In germline, CDR1 is SGHDT, CDR2 YYEEEE. Between the trimmed V and J ends, which lost 3 bases and 3 bases, there was a span of 7 bases. In DNA, the CDR3 is TGTGCCAGCAGCTGGACTAACTATAATTCACCCCTCCACTTT. As protein: CASSWTNYNSPLHF.

This sequence joins TRBV6-1 and TRBJ2-1; possible D gene TRBD2, 6 bases. Germline CDR1 is MNHNS and CDR2 is SASEGT. V lost 5 bases to trimming and J lost 11 bases, with 13 bases between them. CDR3 size: 12 residues. The CDR3 DNA is TGTGCCAGCAGTCGGGATAGCGGTAAGCAGTTCTTC. It yields the protein CASSRDSGKQFF.

This rearrangement joins TRBV6-2 or TRBV6-3 to TRBJ2-7; D is ambiguous. CDR1 is MNHEY, CDR2 SVGEGT, per germline. CDR3 length: 16 residues. V was clipped by 1 base and J by 0 bases, with 13 bases between them. The CDR3 nucleotides are TGTGCCAGCAGTTACTTTATTTTTGCGGACTCCTACGAGCAGTACTTC. It codes for CASSYFIFADSYEQYF.

There are many counts of this clonotype. The chain has TRBV28 and TRBJ2-7, with D tentatively TRBD2 (5 bases). This CDR3 contains 15 residues. Germline loops: CDR1 MDHEN, CDR2 SYDVKM. Deletions cut 6 bases from V and 5 bases from J, with 20 bases between. CDR3 DNA sequence: TGTGCCAGCAGCGTCGGAGCCGGAGGTTCTGACGAGCAGTACTTC. This gives the protein CASSVGAGGSDEQYF.

In its sample, this clonotype was seen many times. The chain joins TRBV2 to TRBJ2-3; D not resolved. CDR3 size: 12 residues. In germline, CDR1 is SNHLY, CDR2 FYNNEI. With 4 bases removed from V and 1 base from J, the gap between germline ends came to 3 bases. The DNA for the CDR3 is TGTGCCAGCAGTGGACGCACAGATACGCAGTATTTT. It encodes CASSGRTDTQYF.

This chain connects TRBV5-6 to TRBJ2-4; tentative D call: TRBD2 (6 bases). The V gene's germline CDR1 is SGHDT and CDR2 YYEEEE. This CDR3 is 16 amino acids long. Between the trimmed V and J ends, which lost 2 bases and 6 bases, there was a span of 18 bases. The CDR3: CASSLQGRSSRNIQYF. The CDR3, as DNA: TGTGCCAGCAGCTTACAAGGGAGGAGTAGTAGAAACATTCAGTACTTC.

The chain has TRBV12-3 or TRBV12-4 and TRBJ1-2; D possibly corresponds to TRBD1 (6 bases). CDR3 length: 16 residues. V was pared by 3 bases and J by 9 bases, with 23 bases between. The CDR3 DNA reads as TGTGCCAGCAGTTTGGTGGGGGCAGCGGGGTCGGGATGCTACACCTTC. It codes for CASSLVGAAGSGCYTF.

The chain carries TRBV29-1 and TRBJ2-1; TRBD2 matches 12 bases. V was clipped by 4 bases and J by 8 bases; unmatched bases: 12. From germline, CDR1 is SQVTM and CDR2 ANQGSEA. This CDR3 spans 16 amino acids. The CDR3 protein is CSVAGGLAGSGHEQFF. The CDR3 DNA reads as TGCAGCGTTGCAGGGGGACTAGCGGGCTCAGGGCATGAGCAGTTCTTC.

CDR3 loop: CSVVAAANTGELFF. DNA of the CDR3: TGCAGCGTAGTAGCGGCCGCGAACACCGGGGAGCTGTTTTTT. The chain links TRBV29-1 to TRBJ2-2, with a possible D match to TRBD2 (6 bases). The CDR3 totals 14 residues. Between the trimmed V and J ends, which lost 6 bases and 0 bases, there was a span of 11 bases. In germline, CDR1 is SQVTM, CDR2 ANQGSEA.

This clonotype occurred many times. The CDR3 loop reads CASSPPGQSNYGYTF. The CDR3 bases are TGCGCCAGCAGCCCTCCCGGACAGTCCAACTATGGCTACACCTTC. V gene TRBV5-1 combines with J gene TRBJ1-2; D perhaps matches TRBD1 (6 bases). The CDR3 loop spans 15 amino acids. Germline CDR1 and CDR2: SGHRS and YFSETQ. The V end was cut by 4 bases, the J end by 2 bases, with 15 bases between.

This clonotype was counted at least ten times. The V and J genes are TRBV11-2 and TRBJ1-1; no definite D call. V was cut by 2 bases and J by 11 bases, with 15 bases left in between. Germline V gene lookup returns CDR1 SGHAT and CDR2 FQNNGV. CDR3 length equals 13 residues. CDR3 sequence: CASSLTEVPGAFF. Here the CDR3 DNA reads TGTGCCAGCAGCTTAACGGAGGTCCCTGGGGCTTTCTTT.

This clonotype showed up many times. The chain recombines TRBV30 with TRBJ2-1; D could derive from TRBD1 or TRBD2 (5 bases each). The CDR3 covers 13 residues. V lost 3 bases and J lost 9, with 15 bases in between. CDR1 is GTSNPN and CDR2 is SVGIG in the germline V gene (reference sequence). The CDR3 sequence is CAWSPVSGGEQFF. Here the CDR3 DNA reads TGTGCCTGGAGCCCTGTAAGTGGGGGTGAGCAGTTCTTC.

This clonotype was seen repeatedly, ten times or more. The rearrangement uses TRBV28 and TRBJ1-2, with D unclear. CDR3 length: 12 amino acids. Germline V gene data show CDR1 as MDHEN and CDR2 as SYDVKM. Trimming left V 0 bases short and J 10 bases short, with 9 bases between. The chain's CDR3 is CASSLWGSDYTF. The CDR3 bases are TGTGCCAGCAGTTTATGGGGGTCTGACTACACCTTC.

This clonotype has ten or more counts. This sequence joins TRBV2 and TRBJ2-1; D gene ambiguous. This CDR3 has 12 amino acids. Deletions cut 1 base from V and 15 bases from J, with 13 bases between. CDR1 SNHLY and CDR2 FYNNEI come from the germline V gene. The CDR3 nucleotides are TGTGCCAGCAGTGAAGGGTTCGGTTTCGGGTTCTTC. Encoded protein: CASSEGFGFGFF.

The rearrangement links TRBV30 to TRBJ2-7; D is tentatively TRBD1 or TRBD2 (6 bases each). From germline, CDR1 is GTSNPN and CDR2 SVGIG (reference sequence). V was shortened by 4 bases and J by 5 bases, with 21 bases between the two germline ends. CDR3 size: 15 residues. The CDR3 sequence is CAWNQEEVRGDEQYF. Written as DNA, the CDR3 is TGTGCCTGGAACCAAGAGGAGGTGAGGGGGGACGAGCAGTACTTC. Full variable domain (remainder filled in from reference TRBV30 and TRBJ2-7): SQTIHQWPATLVQPVGSPLSLECTVEGTSNPNLYWYRQAAGRGLQLLFYSVGIGQISSEVPQNLSASRPQDRQFILSSKKLLLSDSGFYLCAWNQEEVRGDEQYFGPGTRLTVT.

This clonotype was detected many times. The V and J genes are TRBV10-3 and TRBJ1-1; no firm D call. The V and J ends lost 3 bases and 0 bases respectively, with 11 bases between them. Per the germline V gene, CDR1 is ENHRY and CDR2 is SYGVKD. The CDR3 loop spans 15 amino acids. The CDR3 DNA is TGTGCCATCAGTGACCGTGGCATTATGAACACTGAAGCTTTCTTT. Encoded protein: CAISDRGIMNTEAFF.